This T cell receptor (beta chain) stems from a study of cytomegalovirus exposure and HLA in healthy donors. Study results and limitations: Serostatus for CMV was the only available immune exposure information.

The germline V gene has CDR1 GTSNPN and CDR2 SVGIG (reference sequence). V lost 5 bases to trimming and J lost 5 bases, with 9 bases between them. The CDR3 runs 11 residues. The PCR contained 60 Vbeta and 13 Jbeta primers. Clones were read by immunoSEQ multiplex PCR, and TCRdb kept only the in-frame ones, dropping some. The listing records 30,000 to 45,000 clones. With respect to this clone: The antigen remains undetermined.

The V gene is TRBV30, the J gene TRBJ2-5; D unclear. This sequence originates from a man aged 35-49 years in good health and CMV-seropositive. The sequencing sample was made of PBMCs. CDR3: CAWGLGETQYF. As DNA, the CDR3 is TGTGCCTGGGGCCTCGGGGAGACCCAGTACTTC.